This is a list of T cell receptor beta chains from one sample in a study of blood T cell repertoires in COVID-19. TCRdb's copy holds only in-frame clones and misses some; the assay was immunoSEQ multiplex PCR. Here the sample spans about 140,000 clones, more than 80% being singletons. The sequencing input was peripheral blood. These receptors were obtained from a human donor in a cohort sampled during active COVID-19. Each CDR3 is given with its conserved first and last residue. A D gene is named only where the DNA matches it firmly. Clone size, where shown, is once, few, many, or a class for clones that have expanded.

len	j_gene	d_gene	v_gene	abundance	CDR3aa	CDR3nt
16	TRBJ2-1	TRBD2	TRBV9	NA	CASSVVLAGTYNEQFF	TGTGCCAGCAGCGTAGTCCTAGCGGGGACCTACAATGAGCAGTTCTTC
13	TRBJ2-7	NA	TRBV6-5	NA	CASGGGSSYEQYF	TGTGCCAGCGGGGGGGGCAGCTCCTACGAGCAGTACTTC
18	TRBJ1-2	NA	TRBV9	NA	CASSAEDPNDRWGFRYTF	TGTGCCAGCAGCGCCGAAGATCCTAACGACAGGTGGGGGTTTAGATACACCTTC
16	TRBJ2-2	TRBD2	TRBV7-3	NA	CASSLKGLAVNGELFF	TGTGCCAGCAGCTTAAAAGGACTAGCGGTTAACGGGGAGCTGTTTTTT
14	TRBJ1-6	NA	TRBV7-9	NA	CASSLVQTNSPLHF	TGTGCCAGCAGCTTAGTACAGACTAATTCACCCCTCCACTTT
16	TRBJ2-1	TRBD2	TRBV7-2	NA	CASSLIFAGGPYEQFF	TGTGCCAGCAGCTTAATTTTTGCGGGGGGGCCCTATGAGCAGTTCTTC
13	TRBJ2-7	NA	TRBV7-8	NA	CASSSAGPAEQYF	TGTGCCAGCAGCTCCGCGGGACCGGCCGAGCAGTACTTC
15	TRBJ2-5	NA	TRBV4-1	NA	CASSQDPGFRETQYF	TGCGCCAGCAGCCAAGATCCAGGGTTTAGGGAGACCCAGTACTTC
14	TRBJ2-2	NA	TRBV19	NA	CASREGGNTGELFF	TGTGCCAGTAGGGAAGGGGGGAACACCGGGGAGCTGTTTTTT
13	TRBJ2-5	NA	TRBV7-8	NA	CASKQGLQETQYF	TGTGCCAGTAAACAGGGTTTACAAGAGACCCAGTACTTC
15	TRBJ2-3	TRBD1	TRBV7-9	NA	CASSQQGPSTDTQYF	TGTGCCAGCAGCCAACAGGGGCCTAGCACAGATACGCAGTATTTT
14	TRBJ2-2	TRBD1	TRBV29-1	NA	CSTWGDRGTGELFF	TGCAGCACCTGGGGGGACAGGGGCACCGGGGAGCTGTTTTTT
16	TRBJ2-2	TRBD1	TRBV5-4	once	CASSSRQGVNTGELFF	TGTGCCAGCAGCTCGCGACAGGGCGTGAACACCGGGGAGCTGTTTTTT
14	TRBJ2-5	NA	TRBV7-3	NA	CASSVQGTGETQYF	TGTGCCAGCAGCGTCCAAGGGACTGGGGAGACCCAGTACTTC
14	TRBJ1-4	NA	TRBV2	NA	CANRGLATNEKLFF	TGTGCCAACCGGGGGTTAGCAACTAATGAAAAACTGTTTTTT
14	TRBJ2-3	NA	TRBV11-2	NA	CASSAGYYTDTQYF	TGTGCCAGCAGCGCGGGATACTACACAGATACGCAGTATTTT
15	TRBJ1-1	TRBD1	TRBV19	NA	CASSPQGARAHEAFF	TGTGCCAGTAGCCCACAGGGGGCGAGGGCCCACGAAGCTTTCTTT
13	TRBJ1-2	NA	TRBV19	once	CASSPSLTGGYTF	TGTGCCAGTAGTCCGAGCCTAACGGGTGGCTACACCTTC
15	TRBJ1-5	NA	TRBV7-2	NA	CASSLGAGVAQPQHF	TGTGCCAGCAGCTTAGGGGCAGGGGTGGCTCAGCCCCAGCATTTT
15	TRBJ1-5	NA	TRBV4-2	NA	CASSQDGELNQPQHF	TGTGCCAGCAGCCAAGATGGGGAGCTCAATCAGCCCCAGCATTTT
18	TRBJ1-3	TRBD1	TRBV19	NA	CASSTKTGVVWSGNTIYF	TGTGCCAGTAGTACGAAGACAGGGGTTGTTTGGTCTGGAAACACCATATATTTT
15	TRBJ1-1	TRBD1	TRBV15	once	CATSREAGGNTEAFF	TGTGCCACCAGCAGAGAGGCAGGGGGCAACACTGAAGCTTTCTTT
16	TRBJ1-2	TRBD1	TRBV5-8	NA	CASSLDRGASGYGYTF	TGTGCCAGCAGCTTGGACAGGGGGGCCTCGGGCTATGGCTACACCTTC
12	TRBJ2-7	NA	TRBV11-1	NA	CASAAGLREQYF	TGTGCCAGCGCCGCGGGGTTGAGGGAGCAGTACTTC
13	TRBJ2-1	NA	TRBV5-1	NA	CASSFALNNEQFF	TGCGCCAGCAGCTTTGCACTGAACAATGAGCAGTTCTTC
15	TRBJ2-5	TRBD2	TRBV18	NA	CASSPPWEGEETQYF	TGTGCCAGCTCACCACCTTGGGAGGGCGAAGAGACCCAGTACTTC
13	TRBJ1-6	NA	TRBV3-1/TRBV3-2	NA	CASSHGRGSPLHF	TGTGCCAGCAGCCACGGCCGGGGGTCACCCCTCCACTTT
16	TRBJ2-7	NA	TRBV6-5	NA	CASSFLSNRNAYEQYF	TGTGCCAGCAGTTTCCTCTCCAACAGGAACGCCTACGAGCAGTACTTC
16	TRBJ2-1	TRBD2	TRBV5-3	once	CARRNDCGGPHNEQFF	TGTGCCAGAAGAAATGATTGCGGGGGGCCACACAATGAGCAGTTCTTC
13	TRBJ1-2	NA	TRBV5-1	few	CASSLGGRDGYTF	TGCGCCAGCAGCTTAGGGGGGAGGGATGGCTACACCTTC
14	TRBJ2-7	NA	TRBV4-3	NA	CASSQDARRREQYF	TGCGCCAGCAGCCAAGATGCGCGGCGTCGAGAGCAGTACTTC
13	TRBJ2-5	NA	TRBV7-8	NA	CASSLPSTGTQYF	TGTGCCAGCAGCTTACCTAGTACTGGGACCCAGTACTTC
13	TRBJ2-7	NA	TRBV3-1/TRBV3-2	few	CASSRPGSYEQYF	TGTGCCAGCAGCCGTCCCGGGTCCTACGAGCAGTACTTC
13	TRBJ1-1	TRBD1	TRBV3-1/TRBV3-2	NA	CASSGTGGPEAFF	TGTGCCAGCAGCGGGACAGGGGGGCCTGAAGCTTTCTTT
15	TRBJ2-5	NA	TRBV2	NA	CASSELGGGVETQYF	TGTGCCAGCAGTGAATTAGGGGGGGGTGTGGAGACCCAGTACTTC
17	TRBJ2-7	NA	TRBV6-6	NA	CASSLAQGQSFSYEQYF	TGTGCCAGCAGTCTAGCCCAGGGGCAATCTTTCTCTTACGAGCAGTACTTC
16	TRBJ2-3	TRBD2	TRBV5-1	NA	CASSLEGLAQEDTQYF	TGCGCCAGCAGCTTGGAGGGACTAGCGCAGGAAGATACGCAGTATTTT
15	TRBJ2-7	TRBD2	TRBV5-4	NA	CASSPQLAGDYEQYF	TGTGCCAGCAGCCCCCAACTAGCGGGGGACTACGAGCAGTACTTC
12	TRBJ2-7	TRBD1	TRBV11-1	NA	CASSLTGHEQYF	TGTGCCAGCAGCCTGACAGGGCACGAGCAGTACTTC
14	TRBJ2-1	TRBD1	TRBV18	once	CASSPRQGLNEQFF	TGTGCCAGCTCACCCCGACAGGGATTGAATGAGCAGTTCTTC
15	TRBJ1-2	TRBD1	TRBV25-1	NA	CASSELGQGAYGYTF	TGTGCCAGCAGTGAGCTGGGACAGGGGGCCTATGGCTACACCTTC
13	TRBJ1-6	NA	TRBV5-8	few	CASRRYRDSPLHF	TGTGCCAGCAGGAGATACAGGGATTCACCCCTCCACTTT
14	TRBJ1-1	NA	TRBV27	NA	CASSLRRGVTEAFF	TGTGCCAGCAGTTTACGACGGGGGGTCACTGAAGCTTTCTTT
16	TRBJ2-5	TRBD1	TRBV29-1	NA	CSVEGSVQGAQETQYF	TGCAGCGTGGAGGGGTCGGTACAGGGGGCGCAGGAGACCCAGTACTTC
16	TRBJ1-3	NA	TRBV7-3	NA	CASSLMGAGAGNTIYF	TGTGCCAGCAGCTTAATGGGTGCAGGGGCTGGAAACACCATATATTTT
15	TRBJ1-5	NA	TRBV5-1	NA	CASSLVAGEGQPQHF	TGCGCCAGCAGCTTGGTGGCAGGGGAGGGTCAGCCCCAGCATTTT
18	TRBJ1-6	NA	TRBV27	NA	CASSEDSGAYSYNSPLHF	TGTGCCAGCTCTGAGGACAGTGGGGCGTACTCCTATAATTCACCCCTCCACTTT
14	TRBJ1-4	TRBD1	TRBV6-5	NA	CASRETGGGEKLFF	TGTGCCAGCAGGGAGACAGGGGGTGGTGAAAAACTGTTTTTT